This entry lists 29 T cell receptor beta chains sequenced from one sample in a study of blood T cell repertoires in COVID-19 (TCRdb year 2020). Libraries came from the immunoSEQ multiplex PCR assay. The source is immuneACCESS, and TCRdb retained only in-frame sequences with V and J called. Part of the clones is not carried over; for the studies checked, unresolved V genes explain less than half of this, and the remainder is unexplained. In all, the sample holds more than 250,000 clones, and approximately 88% of those were seen once. The ten largest clones take up 1.5% to 2% of the sample. The specimen sequenced was peripheral blood. The receptor set was obtained from a woman younger than 45 with COVID-19, enrolled during active disease.

The chain uses TRBV28 and TRBJ1-6; D gene unclear. Germline CDR1 is MDHEN and CDR2 is SYDVKM. The CDR3 loop spans 13 amino acids. Between the trimmed V and J ends, which lost 6 bases and 8 bases, there was a span of 11 bases. The CDR3 region has the DNA TGTGCCAGCAGCCCAGGCTCTCATTCACCCCTCCACTTT. This translates into CASSPGSHSPLHF.

V is TRBV7-2 and J is TRBJ2-7; possible D gene TRBD2, 6 bases. CDR1 and CDR2 from the germline V gene are SGHTA and FQGNSA. CDR3 length: 16 residues. V gave up 0 bases and J gave up 2 bases, with 14 bases separating them. CDR3 bases: TGTGCCAGCAGCTTAGCGGAGGGGCCTCCCCCCTACGAGCAGTACTTC. It translates to CASSLAEGPPPYEQYF.

In its sample, this clone was seen once. This chain's CDR3 is CASSIGQPNTEAFF. DNA for the CDR3: TGTGCCAGTAGTATAGGACAGCCGAACACTGAAGCTTTCTTT. This rearrangement joins TRBV19 to TRBJ1-1; D might be TRBD1 (5 bases). Germline CDR1 is LNHDA and CDR2 is SQIVND (reference sequence). The V gene lost 1 base and the J gene lost 1 base, with 7 bases spanning the gap. This CDR3 is built from 14 residues.

The chain carries TRBV28 and TRBJ2-5; TRBD1 agrees at 8 bases. The germline V gene encodes CDR1 MDHEN and CDR2 SYDVKM. Losses at the gene ends were 6 bases for V and 7 bases for J; bases not matched to a gene: 10. This CDR3 spans 14 amino acids. DNA of the CDR3: TGTGCCAGCAGGCCGACAGGGGTCCGCGGGACCCAGTACTTC. This sequence encodes CASRPTGVRGTQYF.

This rearrangement joins TRBV5-1 to TRBJ2-3, with a tentative D call TRBD2 (5 bases). V was pared by 0 bases and J by 0 bases, with 11 bases between. In germline, CDR1 is SGHRS, CDR2 YFSETQ. The CDR3 spans 16 residues. The chain's CDR3 is CASSLGEYSSTDTQYF. CDR3 nucleotides: TGCGCCAGCAGCTTGGGGGAGTACTCTAGCACAGATACGCAGTATTTT. The full variable domain, with the rest looked up from reference TRBV5-1 and TRBJ2-3, is KAGVTQTPRYLIKTRGQQVTLSCSPISGHRSVSWYQQTPGQGLQFLFEYFSETQRNKGNFPGRFSGRQFSNSRSEMNVSTLELGDSALYLCASSLGEYSSTDTQYFGPGTRLTVL.

This chain uses TRBV4-1 with TRBJ1-5; TRBD1 matches at 8 bases. The V and J ends lost 4 bases and 4 bases, in that order; junction bases with no gene match: 9. The CDR3 is 16 amino acids. CDR1 and CDR2 from the germline V gene are MGHRA and YSYEKL. The CDR3 is CASSRLTGETNQPQHF. CDR3 bases: TGCGCCAGCAGCCGATTGACAGGGGAGACTAATCAGCCCCAGCATTTT.

This clone has just one count. V is TRBV5-4 and J is TRBJ1-6, with 7 bases lining up with TRBD1. The V and J ends lost 0 bases and 7 bases, in that order; junction bases with no gene match: 4. CDR1 and CDR2 from the germline V gene are SGHNT and YYREEE (reference sequence). The length of the CDR3 is 15 residues. CDR3 DNA sequence: TGTGCCAGCAGCTTGGGGGGACAGTCAAATTCACCCCTCCACTTT. It translates to CASSLGGQSNSPLHF.

This clone was observed a handful of times. This sequence joins TRBV19 and TRBJ1-1, with D possibly matching TRBD1 (5 bases). Germline loops: CDR1 LNHDA, CDR2 SQIVND (reference sequence). This CDR3 spans 12 amino acids. V lost 5 bases and J lost 4, with 8 bases in between. Written as DNA, the CDR3 is TGTGCCAGTAGTTTCCAGGGCACTGAAGCTTTCTTT. The encoded protein is CASSFQGTEAFF.

V and J are TRBV7-9 and TRBJ1-2; no reliable D call. V lost 2 bases to trimming and J lost 4 bases, with 8 bases between them. The CDR3 runs 13 residues. Germline loops: CDR1 SEHNR, CDR2 FQNEAQ (reference sequence). The CDR3 sequence: CASSLSTLYGYTF. The DNA for the CDR3 is TGTGCCAGCAGCTTAAGCACCCTCTATGGCTACACCTTC.

The genes are TRBV18 and TRBJ2-7; 8 bases are shared with TRBD1. The CDR3 runs to 16 residues. The germline gives CDR1 KGHSH, CDR2 LQKENI. Germline trimming cut 2 bases from V and 5 bases from J; bases unmatched to any gene: 11. Written as DNA, the CDR3 is TGTGCCAGCTCACCAAATTTGGGACAGGTGCGAGACGAGCAGTACTTC. As protein: CASSPNLGQVRDEQYF.

This clone was counted a single time. V gene TRBV27 combines with J gene TRBJ1-2, with D maybe TRBD1 (5 bases). The CDR3 extends over 16 amino acids. The V gene's germline CDR1 is MNHEY and CDR2 SMNVEV (reference sequence). Trimming cost V 6 bases and J 8 bases, with 25 bases left between them. CDR3 amino acids: CASSPHPPRGSGGYTF. CDR3 DNA sequence: TGTGCCAGCAGCCCTCATCCCCCTAGGGGCAGCGGGGGCTACACCTTC.

This sequence joins TRBV5-8 and TRBJ1-4; D gene unclear. The V gene lost 2 bases and the J gene lost 5 bases, with 13 bases spanning the gap. Germline V gene sequence: CDR1 SGHTS, CDR2 YDEGEE. The length of the CDR3 is 15 residues. CDR3 in DNA: TGTGCCAGCAGCTTCGGGGTCGGCGGGAATGAAAAACTGTTTTTT. It translates to CASSFGVGGNEKLFF.

A few counts support this clone. This rearrangement joins TRBV3-1 (or the pseudogene TRBV3-2) to TRBJ2-2; D perhaps matches TRBD2 (5 bases). In germline, CDR1 is LGHDT, CDR2 YNNKEL (reference sequence). CDR3 size: 14 residues. The V end lost 4 bases, the J end lost 6 bases, and 12 bases lay between the germline ends. CDR3 loop: CASSPQLVSGELFF. In DNA form, the CDR3 reads TGTGCCAGCAGCCCCCAACTAGTGTCCGGGGAGCTGTTTTTT.

In DNA, the CDR3 is TGCGCCAGCAGCTCAGACCAGGGGAACACTGAAGCTTTCTTT. Its translation: CASSSDQGNTEAFF. The chain has TRBV5-1 and TRBJ1-1; weak D call: TRBD1 (5 bases). CDR1 is SGHRS and CDR2 is YFSETQ in the germline V gene. The CDR3 has 14 residues. The V gene lost 3 bases and the J gene lost 1 base, with 10 bases spanning the gap.

V usage is TRBV6-4 and J usage is TRBJ2-5; 9 bases map to TRBD1. The CDR3 runs 13 residues. The trim removed 10 bases at V and 5 bases at J, leaving 8 bases unmatched. CDR1 and CDR2 (germline): MRHNA, SNTAGT. The CDR3 spells CATSGTGRETQYF. CDR3 nucleotides: TGTGCCACCTCCGGGACAGGGCGGGAGACCCAGTACTTC.

J is TRBJ2-3 and V is TRBV11-3; D not resolved. CDR3 length equals 14 residues. Trimming left V 1 base short and J 3 bases short, with 8 bases between. Germline-derived CDR1 and CDR2 are SGHNT and YENEEA. The CDR3 region is CASSLGARTDTQYF. CDR3 nucleotides: TGTGCCAGCAGCTTAGGAGCTCGGACAGATACGCAGTATTTT.

The chain combines TRBV7-9 with TRBJ2-2; 7 bases line up with TRBD2. Trimming removed 4 bases from V and 1 base from J; junction bases left unmatched: 3. The CDR3 totals 15 residues. Germline values: CDR1 SEHNR, CDR2 FQNEAQ (reference sequence). The DNA for the CDR3 is TGTGCCAGCAGCTCCCGGGGGGTGAACACCGGGGAGCTGTTTTTT. Amino acids: CASSSRGVNTGELFF.

The chain links TRBV5-6 to TRBJ1-1, with D possibly being TRBD1 (6 bases). V shed 2 bases and J shed 5 bases, with 19 bases lying between them. CDR1 is SGHDT and CDR2 is YYEEEE in the germline V gene. This CDR3 has 16 residues. The CDR3 sequence is CASSLLKLLQGTEAFF. For the CDR3, the DNA is TGTGCCAGCAGCTTACTTAAACTCTTACAGGGTACTGAAGCTTTCTTT. The full variable domain, in which reference TRBV5-6 and TRBJ1-1 provide the parts outside the CDR3, is DAGVTQSPTHLIKTRGQQVTLRCSPKSGHDTVSWYQQALGQGPQFIFQYYEEEERQRGNFPDRFSGHQFPNYSSELNVNALLLGDSALYLCASSLLKLLQGTEAFFGQGTRLTVV.

The sample holds one count of this clone. The V gene is TRBV18, the J gene TRBJ2-1; 8 bases are shared with TRBD1. Germline V gene sequence: CDR1 KGHSH, CDR2 LQKENI. The CDR3 covers 16 residues. J was trimmed by 0 bases and V by 1 base; bases with no gene match: 2. This chain's CDR3 is CASSPQGTGSYNEQFF. In nucleotides, the CDR3 is TGTGCCAGCTCACCACAAGGGACAGGCTCCTACAATGAGCAGTTCTTC.

The rearrangement links TRBV6-1 to TRBJ1-2; D is ambiguous. Germline V gene sequence: CDR1 MNHNS, CDR2 SASEGT. The length of the CDR3 is 15 residues. V shed 0 bases and J shed 3 bases, with 11 bases lying between them. The CDR3 region has the DNA TGTGCCAGCAGTGAAGCGCTTCGGGGATACTATGGCTACACCTTC. As protein: CASSEALRGYYGYTF.

The V call is TRBV27, the J call TRBJ2-7; 8 bases map to TRBD1. After removal of 6 bases from V and 6 bases from J, the junction contained 10 bases not matched to a gene. The CDR3 loop spans 14 amino acids. The germline CDR1 and CDR2 sequences are MNHEY and SMNVEV (reference sequence). DNA of the CDR3: TGTGCCAGCAGGGGACGACAGGGGCCCCTCGAGCAGTACTTC. Protein sequence: CASRGRQGPLEQYF.

The chain recombines TRBV3-1 (or the pseudogene TRBV3-2) with TRBJ2-1; weak D call: TRBD2 (5 bases). Germline V CDR1 and CDR2: LGHDT, YNNKEL (reference sequence). Trimming took off 3 bases at V and 4 bases at J, with 13 bases between the two ends. The CDR3 sequence is 15 residues long. The CDR3 reads CASSHQAVVYNEQFF. Written as DNA, the CDR3 is TGTGCCAGCAGCCATCAAGCGGTAGTTTACAATGAGCAGTTCTTC.

This chain uses TRBV7-9 with TRBJ1-2, with D possibly TRBD1 on 5 matching bases. The length of the CDR3 is 13 residues. Trimming removed 10 bases from V and 6 bases from J, with 18 bases in between. CDR1 and CDR2 from the germline V gene are SEHNR and FQNEAQ (reference sequence). CDR3 DNA: TGTGCCACTAGACAGCTCAACCAGAATGGCTACACCTTC. Its translation: CATRQLNQNGYTF.

The CDR3 reads CSVEGPGGEFLDYGYTF. CDR3 nucleotides: TGCAGCGTTGAAGGGCCAGGGGGCGAGTTTCTAGACTATGGCTACACCTTC. This chain uses TRBV29-1 with TRBJ1-2, with TRBD1 identical over 8 bases. Per the germline V gene, CDR1 is SQVTM and CDR2 is ANQGSEA. The junction had 13 bases not matched to a gene; V was cut back by 1 base and J by 3 bases. This CDR3 has 17 residues.

This clone was counted once. This chain links TRBV6-5 with TRBJ1-2, with D perhaps matching TRBD1 (5 bases). V lost 2 bases, J lost 7 bases, and 14 bases lay in between. The CDR3 runs to 14 residues. CDR1 and CDR2 (germline): MNHEY, SVGAGI. CDR3 loop: CASSYGWTRGGYTF. The CDR3 DNA follows: TGTGCCAGCAGTTACGGTTGGACAAGGGGTGGCTACACCTTC.

The rearrangement joins TRBV15 to TRBJ1-2, with 9 bases that match TRBD1. J gave up 4 bases and V 5 bases, and 17 bases lay outside the gene matches. CDR1 and CDR2 from the germline V gene are LNHNV and YYDKDF (reference sequence). The CDR3 has 18 residues. The CDR3 sequence is CATSPGTGREWEPYGYTF. CDR3 sequence (DNA): TGTGCCACCAGCCCGGGGACAGGGAGAGAGTGGGAACCCTATGGCTACACCTTC.

The CDR3 reads CASSQAGGAGGELFF. CDR3 DNA sequence: TGTGCCAGCAGCCAGGCAGGGGGCGCTGGCGGGGAGCTGTTTTTT. The V gene is TRBV3-1 (or the pseudogene TRBV3-2), the J gene TRBJ2-2, with 8 bases identical to TRBD1. Trimming took 3 bases from V and 7 from J; bases not matched to a gene: 7. The CDR3 consists of 15 residues. Germline V CDR1 and CDR2: LGHDT, YNNKEL (reference sequence).

This chain's CDR3 is CASSEEGRVAGDTQYF. Here the CDR3 DNA reads TGTGCCAGCAGTGAAGAGGGTAGGGTAGCGGGGGATACGCAGTATTTT. This chain connects TRBV6-1 to TRBJ2-3; TRBD2 agrees at 8 bases. Germline V gene lookup returns CDR1 MNHNS and CDR2 SASEGT. The V segment lost 1 base and the J segment 6 bases; nucleotides outside the gene matches: 9. The CDR3 totals 16 residues.

Note on this clone: Since a much larger clone is just one base distant, this may be a read error. The rearrangement links TRBV6-6 to TRBJ2-1; D is uncertain. The CDR3 contains 11 residues. The V end was cut by 3 bases, the J end by 8 bases, with 5 bases between. Per germline, CDR1 MNHNY and CDR2 SVGAGI (reference sequence). This chain's CDR3 is CASSYADEQFF. DNA for the CDR3: TGTGCCAGCAGTTATGCGGATGAGCAGTTCTTC.